This section outlines one TCR beta chain sequence together with its context. The record originates from a study of control samples from healthy donors and cancer patients. Looked up from germline, CDR1 is LNHDA and CDR2 is SQIVND (reference sequence). The CDR3 runs to 15 residues. V lost 3 bases to trimming and J lost 1 base, with 11 bases between them. Profiled with immunoSEQ multiplex PCR; TCRdb holds only in-frame clones, not every one. The top ten hold roughly 1.5% of the sample, which has 150,000 to 200,000 clones, about 93% seen once. The V call is TRBV19, the J call TRBJ2-3; the D gene is possibly TRBD1 (6 bases). Sequencing was performed on blood. The receptor comes from a man between 18 and 35 years old in good health. The CDR3: CASSIRAGGTDTQYF. The CDR3, as DNA: TGTGCCAGTAGTATCCGGGCAGGGGGCACAGATACGCAGTATTTT.